This T cell receptor beta chain was recorded in a study of vaccination and CD4 T cells after COVID-19 (dated by TCRdb to 2021 to 2024). In terms of the full investigation: The convalescent cohort comprised six males and four females, including two Hispanic individuals, seven Caucasians, two Asians and one multiracial person. Participants got two doses of the Pfizer-BioNTech BNT162b2 vaccine (n=8) or two doses of the Moderna mRNA-1273 vaccine (n=2). Post-COVID blood samples from convalescent patients were collected a median of roughly 100 days after diagnosis, with a range of 35 to 161 days. Post-vaccine blood samples were taken a median of approximately 76 days after the second vaccine dose, with a range of roughly 13 to 250 days. For stimulating the cultures, overlapping spike peptide pools were used, derived from SARS-CoV-2 as well as from the common cold coronaviruses HCoV-NL63, HCoV-OC43 and HCoV-229E. As controls, cultures received a CEFX viral epitope pool (the positive control), an HIV-1 Nef peptide pool (the negative control), or no peptide at all. In around 9 COVID-19 convalescent patients and a handful of infection-naive healthy vaccine recipients, researchers compared the spike-specific CD4+ TCR repertoire from before mRNA vaccination with the repertoire from after. At the TCR clonotype level, an earlier paper using these donors assessed memory CD4+ T cell crossreactivity between SARS-CoV-2 and common cold coronavirus spike proteins.

Summary of the overall study and its limitations: The median number of SARS-CoV-2-reactive clonotypes rose from fewer than 25 after infection to roughly 38 after vaccination, but the change was not significant. Among convalescent patients, a median about 86% of the SARS-CoV-2-reactive clones seen after vaccination appeared only after vaccination, which suggests priming specific to the vaccine. Of the vaccine-specific clones in convalescent patients, 304 of 307, or nearly all, reacted only to SARS-CoV-2 spike and did not cross-react with common cold coronaviruses. Only a relatively small number of convalescent patients were included in the study, and early timepoints following natural infection were not analyzed.

This clonotype was observed once. It has no known antigen specificity. Base quality data are lacking; no much larger clone is found one base away. A single read counts as weak evidence. Library prep was done by PCR. DNA from cultured CD4+ T cells underwent TCR sequencing with the Oncomine TCR Beta short-read assay at the Johns Hopkins FTIC core. Genomic DNA was extracted from the cultured CD4+ T cells with the QIAamp micro DNA kit. Oncomine TCR Beta libraries made from cultured CD4+ T cells were pooled using unique dual indexes and sequenced on an Illumina iSeq 100. The original methods were these. Non-productive sequences were removed, and CDR3s that did not start with C, did not end with F or W, or were shorter than 7 amino acids were discarded. The MANAFEST web application was used to identify antigen-specific clonotypes by comparing peptide-stimulated wells against reference wells and other culture wells. Positive clones required FDR below 0.05, an odds ratio above 5, and productive frequency above 0.1% in at least two of three replicate wells. Cross-reactive clonotypes were defined as significantly expanded in both SARS-CoV-2 spike wells and at least one common cold coronavirus spike condition. Using R version 3.6.1, CDR3 homology was evaluated through Levenshtein distances (stringdist) along with unrooted phylogenetic trees (ape). TCRdb reworked the public reads: Q25 trimming with fastp, MiXCR clone assembly, productive beta chains retained. Each CDR3 protein appears once, grouped with its most common genes and DNA. TCRdb assigned the V and J calls; the authors' analysis was not used. Within this sample are several thousand distinct CDR3 sequences, with around 35% of them counted one time only. The top ten hold roughly a fifth of the sample.

The sample's treatment or condition, from its label and the paper: approximately nine-day PBMC culture with coronavirus spike peptide pools or control peptides (ViraFEST assay). CD4+ T cells from unexposed donors were collected before the COVID-19 pandemic (2011-2018). To expand antigen-specific T cells with peptide pools and then pick out the expanded clonotypes through TCR sequencing, the study relied on the ViraFEST assay. PBMCs were cultured at around 2 million per well in IMDM supplemented with 5% human AB serum and about 9.5 IU/ml IL-2, with roughly 10 ug/ml peptide pools added. Half of the culture medium was replaced with fresh IL-2-containing medium on days 3 and 7. After 10 days of culture, CD4+ T cells were isolated by negative selection using the EasySep CD4+ T cell isolation kit. Unexposed donor CD4+ T cells were tested for reactivity to SARS-CoV-2 S and N and four common cold coronavirus spike pools, as cell number allowed. PBMCs were separated from whole blood using Ficoll-Paque Plus gradient centrifugation and then either used fresh or cryopreserved at -140C. Each culture condition was generally run in triplicate wells. Leukapheresis product for the unexposed donors was bought commercially.

Looking up the germline V gene yields CDR1 SGDLS and CDR2 YYNGEE. The V and J ends are trimmed by 4 bases and 2 bases, leaving 14 bases between them. Its CDR3 holds 15 amino acids, cysteine through phenylalanine. Of all the DNA, just the CDR3 is kept, 45 bases in frame from base 1. The sequence derives from a human donor in good health. The sample was CD4+ T cells from blood, cultured in vitro. The chain is made from TRBV9 and TRBJ2-3, with the D gene tentatively TRBD1 or TRBD2, based on 5 matching bases in each. The CDR3 protein sequence reads: CASSTGTRYTDTQYF. The DNA sequence is given as TGTGCCAGCAGCACCGGGACCCGATACACAGATACGCAGTATTTT.